This T cell receptor beta chain derives from a study of lymphopenia after photon versus proton radiotherapy. This clone was seen a single time. What it recognizes is unknown. Germline values: CDR1 LNHDA, CDR2 SQIVND (reference sequence). V dropped 3 bases and J dropped 3; count of bases not matched to a gene: 7. This CDR3 comprises 15 residues. The study's findings and limits: Larger post-nadir TCR diversity loss correlated inversely with survival in deceased patients. Relative stability marked proton patients; photon patients lost diversity and naive cells. Authors raise, but do not show, better survival with proton therapy. After the lymphocyte nadir, photon-treated repertoires showed oligoclonal expansion, especially of CD8+ Temra cells.

The assay was immunoSEQ multiplex PCR, and TCRdb's table has in-frame clones only and misses some. The sample includes about 30,000 clones, 85% to 90% seen only once; the top ten take over 45%. The clonotype comes from a woman aged 55-70 years with cholangiocarcinoma. Some clones in this sample may be carry-over from other donors' samples. The chain combines TRBV19 with TRBJ2-5; 7 bases line up with TRBD1. Sample: peripheral blood, taken from a patient treated with proton-based radiotherapy. The DNA of the CDR3 is TGTGCCAGTAGTATCGCCGGGACAGAAAAAGAGACCCAGTACTTC. Protein: CASSIAGTEKETQYF.